This entry is about one T cell receptor beta chain. The source of the sample is a study of cytomegalovirus exposure and HLA in healthy donors. PCR used 60 Vbeta primers and 13 Jbeta primers. The table came from immunoSEQ multiplex PCR; TCRdb's copy has only in-frame clones and leaves some out. The profile covers approximately 180,000 clones, with over 70% appearing a single time and about 1.5% taken by the ten largest. Germline V gives CDR1 SGHRS, CDR2 YFSETQ. The J segment lost 5 bases and the V segment lost 4 bases, leaving 7 bases of the junction unmatched. The CDR3 runs to 15 residues. The V and J genes are TRBV5-1 and TRBJ2-5; TRBD1 matches 11 bases. The TCR was taken from a woman aged 25 to 39 in good health and CMV-seropositive. Sequenced: PBMCs. The CDR3 sequence: CASSGGQGGMETQYF. The DNA of the CDR3 is TGCGCCAGCAGCGGGGGACAGGGGGGGATGGAGACCCAGTACTTC.